These 8 T cell receptor beta chains were all obtained from the same sample, sequenced in a study of technical replicates of blood from several donors. Profiling relied on immunoSEQ multiplex PCR, and the TCRdb table lists in-frame clones only, not all of them. The sample consists of more than 90,000 clones, 95% of them appearing once. The sample comprised T cells isolated from PBMCs. The receptor set was obtained from a human donor in good health.

The CDR3 DNA follows: TGTGCCAGCAGTTTATTCCCAGCTAGCGCAACAGATACGCAGTATTTT. As protein: CASSLFPASATDTQYF. The chain uses TRBV28 and TRBJ2-3; TRBD2 is a possible D gene (6 bases). Germline V gives CDR1 MDHEN, CDR2 SYDVKM. The CDR3 runs to 16 residues. V lost 1 base, J lost 3 bases, and 14 bases lay in between.

This clone showed up just once. The V call is TRBV5-4, the J call TRBJ2-7, with 14 bases aligning to TRBD2. V shed 4 bases and J 2 bases; nucleotides not matched to a gene: 2. The germline V gene encodes CDR1 SGHNT and CDR2 YYREEE (reference sequence). The length of the CDR3 is 15 residues. The CDR3 spells CASSGGLAGAYEQYF. The DNA for the CDR3 is TGTGCCAGCAGCGGGGGACTAGCGGGAGCCTACGAGCAGTACTTC.

The CDR3 protein is CASSPSRGSSTDTQYF. DNA of the CDR3: TGTGCCAGCTCACCATCCCGGGGGTCTAGCACAGATACGCAGTATTTT. This chain connects TRBV18 to TRBJ2-3, with D possibly being TRBD2 (6 bases). The germline V and J ends were trimmed by 2 bases and 0 bases, with 12 bases remaining between them. This CDR3 contains 16 residues. CDR1 KGHSH and CDR2 LQKENI come from the germline V gene.

This chain uses TRBV10-1 with TRBJ1-3; D call uncertain. V was clipped by 4 bases and J by 0 bases, with 10 bases between them. The germline V gene encodes CDR1 WNHNN and CDR2 SYGVQD (reference sequence). This CDR3 spans 15 amino acids. This CDR3 reads CASSGVAHSGNTIYF. The DNA of the CDR3 is TGCGCCAGCAGTGGTGTAGCCCACTCTGGAAACACCATATATTTT.

This chain uses TRBV7-9 with TRBJ1-1; 8 bases map to TRBD1. CDR3 length: 15 residues. Germline CDR1 and CDR2: SEHNR and FQNEAQ (reference sequence). The J segment lost 8 bases and the V segment lost 5 bases, leaving 13 bases of the junction unmatched. The CDR3 nucleotides read TGTGCCAGCAGCGAGGGAATTGGGACAGGCGAAGAAGCTTTCTTT. Its translation: CASSEGIGTGEEAFF. The whole variable domain, filled in from reference TRBV7-9 and TRBJ1-1, reads DTGVSQNPRHKITKRGQNVTFRCDPISEHNRLYWYRQTLGQGPEFLTYFQNEAQLEKSRLLSDRFSAERPKGSFSTLEIQRTEQGDSAMYLCASSEGIGTGEEAFFGQGTRLTVV.

This chain connects TRBV6-5 to TRBJ1-1, with 8 positions matching TRBD1. Looked up from germline, CDR1 is MNHEY and CDR2 is SVGAGI. Trimming at V came to 3 bases and at J to 3 bases, leaving 6 bases not matched to a gene. The CDR3 loop spans 15 amino acids. The CDR3 protein is CASSYSGQGDTEAFF. The CDR3 DNA reads as TGTGCCAGCAGTTATTCCGGACAGGGTGACACTGAAGCTTTCTTT.

The CDR3 region has the DNA TGTGCCAGCAGCATGAGCCCGGGACAGACCATCACTGAAGCTTTCTTT. This sequence encodes CASSMSPGQTITEAFF. The V call is TRBV7-2, the J call TRBJ1-1; TRBD1 aligns across 7 bases. The length of the CDR3 is 16 residues. After removal of 5 bases from V and 4 bases from J, the junction contained 13 bases not matched to a gene. The germline CDR1 and CDR2 sequences are SGHTA and FQGNSA.

This chain connects TRBV5-1 to TRBJ1-1, with 8 positions matching TRBD1. V gave up 4 bases and J gave up 3 bases; unmatched junction bases: 5. The germline gives CDR1 SGHRS, CDR2 YFSETQ. The CDR3 is 14 amino acids. CDR3 in DNA: TGCGCCAGCAGCCCGGAACAGGGGGACACTGAAGCTTTCTTT. Protein: CASSPEQGDTEAFF.